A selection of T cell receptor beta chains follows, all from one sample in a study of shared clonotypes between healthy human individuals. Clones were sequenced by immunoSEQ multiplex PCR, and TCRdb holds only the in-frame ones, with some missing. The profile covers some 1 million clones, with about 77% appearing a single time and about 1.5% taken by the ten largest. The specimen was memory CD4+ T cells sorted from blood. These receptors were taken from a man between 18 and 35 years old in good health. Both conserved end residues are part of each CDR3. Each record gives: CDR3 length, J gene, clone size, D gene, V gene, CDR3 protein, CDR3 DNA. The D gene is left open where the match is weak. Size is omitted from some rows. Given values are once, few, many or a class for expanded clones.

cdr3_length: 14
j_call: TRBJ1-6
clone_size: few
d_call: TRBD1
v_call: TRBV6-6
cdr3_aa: CASSQTGPNSPLHF
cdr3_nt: TGTGCCAGCAGTCAGACAGGGCCGAATTCACCCCTCCACTTT

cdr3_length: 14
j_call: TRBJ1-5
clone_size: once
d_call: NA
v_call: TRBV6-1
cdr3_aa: CASSAGFGNQPQHF
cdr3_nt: TGTGCCAGCAGTGCAGGGTTCGGGAATCAGCCCCAGCATTTT

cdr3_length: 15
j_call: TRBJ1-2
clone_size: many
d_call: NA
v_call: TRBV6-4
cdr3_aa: CASSDPQTPGVGYTF
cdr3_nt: TGTGCCAGCAGTGACCCCCAGACGCCGGGTGTTGGCTACACCTTC

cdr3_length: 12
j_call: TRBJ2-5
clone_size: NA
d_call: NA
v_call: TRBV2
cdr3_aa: CASSRGRETQYF
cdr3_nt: TGTGCCAGCAGCCGGGGCCGTGAGACCCAGTACTTC

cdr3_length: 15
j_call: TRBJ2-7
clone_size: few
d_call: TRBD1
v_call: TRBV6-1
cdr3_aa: CASSATGGGSYEQYF
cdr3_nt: TGTGCCAGCAGTGCGACAGGGGGCGGCTCCTACGAGCAGTACTTC

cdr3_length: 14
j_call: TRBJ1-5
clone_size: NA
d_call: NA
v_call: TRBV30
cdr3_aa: CAWSAPRVNQPQHF
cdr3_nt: TGTGCCTGGAGTGCCCCGCGGGTGAATCAGCCCCAGCATTTT

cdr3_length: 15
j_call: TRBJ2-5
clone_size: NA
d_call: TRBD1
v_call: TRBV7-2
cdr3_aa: CASSSQTGGAETQYF
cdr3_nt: TGTGCCAGCAGCTCGCAGACAGGGGGCGCAGAGACCCAGTACTTC

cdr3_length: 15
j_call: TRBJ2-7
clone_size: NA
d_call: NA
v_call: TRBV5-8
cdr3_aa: CASSFAGTGSYEQYF
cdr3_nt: TGTGCCAGCAGCTTCGCAGGGACGGGGTCCTACGAGCAGTACTTC

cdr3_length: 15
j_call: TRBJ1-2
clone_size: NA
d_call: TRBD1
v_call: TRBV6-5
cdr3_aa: CASKRGAGGIYGYTF
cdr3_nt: TGTGCCAGCAAAAGAGGTGCAGGGGGTATCTATGGCTACACCTTC

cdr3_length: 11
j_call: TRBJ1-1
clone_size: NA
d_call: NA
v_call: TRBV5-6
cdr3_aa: CASSRTDEAFF
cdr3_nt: TGTGCCAGCAGCCGGACAGATGAAGCTTTCTTT

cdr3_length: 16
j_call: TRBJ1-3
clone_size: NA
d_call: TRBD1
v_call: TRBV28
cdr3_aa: CASSGGTAYSGNTIYF
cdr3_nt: TGTGCCAGCAGTGGAGGGACAGCCTATTCTGGAAACACCATATATTTT

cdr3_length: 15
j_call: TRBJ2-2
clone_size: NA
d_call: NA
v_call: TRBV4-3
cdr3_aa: CASSQKVVGTGELFF
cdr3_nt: TGCGCCAGCAGCCAAAAAGTCGTCGGCACCGGGGAGCTGTTTTTT

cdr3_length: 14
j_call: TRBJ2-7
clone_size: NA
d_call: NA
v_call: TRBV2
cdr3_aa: CASGPRGALYEQYF
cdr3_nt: TGTGCCAGCGGGCCCCGGGGGGCTCTCTACGAGCAGTACTTC

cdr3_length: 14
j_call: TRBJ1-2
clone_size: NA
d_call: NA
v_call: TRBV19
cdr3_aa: CASSIDGLAGGYTF
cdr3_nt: TGTGCCAGTAGTATAGACGGTTTGGCGGGTGGCTACACCTTC

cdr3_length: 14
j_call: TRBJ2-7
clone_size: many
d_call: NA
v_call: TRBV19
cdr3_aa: CASSIGQGMGEQYF
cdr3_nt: TGTGCCAGTAGTATTGGGCAGGGTATGGGCGAGCAGTACTTC

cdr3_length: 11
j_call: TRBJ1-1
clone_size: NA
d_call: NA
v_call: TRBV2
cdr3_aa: CASSVDLKAFF
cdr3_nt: TGTGCCAGCAGTGTGGACTTGAAAGCTTTCTTT

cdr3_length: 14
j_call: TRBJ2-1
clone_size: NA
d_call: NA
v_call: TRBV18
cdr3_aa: CASGKGEPYNEQFF
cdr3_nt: TGTGCCAGCGGAAAGGGGGAACCATACAATGAGCAGTTCTTC

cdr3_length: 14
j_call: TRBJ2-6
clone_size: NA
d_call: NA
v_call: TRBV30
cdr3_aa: CAWSGYSGANVLTF
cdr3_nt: TGTGCCTGGAGTGGGTACTCTGGGGCCAACGTCCTGACTTTC

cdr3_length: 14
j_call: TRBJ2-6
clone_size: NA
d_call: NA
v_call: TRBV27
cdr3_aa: CASRDYSGANVLTF
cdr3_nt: TGTGCCAGCAGGGATTACTCTGGGGCCAACGTCCTGACTTTC

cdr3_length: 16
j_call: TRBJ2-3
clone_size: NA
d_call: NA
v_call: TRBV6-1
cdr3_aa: CASSVLRDEVTDTQYF
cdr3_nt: TGTGCCAGCAGTGTGCTCCGGGACGAAGTTACAGATACGCAGTATTTT

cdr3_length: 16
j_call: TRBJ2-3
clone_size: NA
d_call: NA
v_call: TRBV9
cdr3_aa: CASSPRLTGDTDTQYF
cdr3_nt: TGTGCCAGCAGCCCGCGACTGACGGGGGACACAGATACGCAGTATTTT

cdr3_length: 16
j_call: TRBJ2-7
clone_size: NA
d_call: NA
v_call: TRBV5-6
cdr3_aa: CASSNGDIRGGYEQYF
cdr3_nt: TGTGCCAGCAGCAACGGAGACATCCGAGGAGGATACGAGCAGTACTTC

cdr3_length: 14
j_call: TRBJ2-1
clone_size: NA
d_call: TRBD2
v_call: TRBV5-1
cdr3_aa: CASSPSGGAGEQFF
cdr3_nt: TGCGCCAGCAGCCCTAGCGGGGGGGCTGGAGAGCAGTTCTTC

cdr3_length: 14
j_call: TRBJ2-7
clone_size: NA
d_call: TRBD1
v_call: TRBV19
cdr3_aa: CASTPDRMPYEQYF
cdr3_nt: TGTGCCAGTACCCCGGACAGGATGCCCTACGAGCAGTACTTC

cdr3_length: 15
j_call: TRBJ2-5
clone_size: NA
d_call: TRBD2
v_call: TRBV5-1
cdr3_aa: CASSLGGTSKETQYF
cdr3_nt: TGCGCCAGCAGCTTGGGCGGGACTAGCAAAGAGACCCAGTACTTC